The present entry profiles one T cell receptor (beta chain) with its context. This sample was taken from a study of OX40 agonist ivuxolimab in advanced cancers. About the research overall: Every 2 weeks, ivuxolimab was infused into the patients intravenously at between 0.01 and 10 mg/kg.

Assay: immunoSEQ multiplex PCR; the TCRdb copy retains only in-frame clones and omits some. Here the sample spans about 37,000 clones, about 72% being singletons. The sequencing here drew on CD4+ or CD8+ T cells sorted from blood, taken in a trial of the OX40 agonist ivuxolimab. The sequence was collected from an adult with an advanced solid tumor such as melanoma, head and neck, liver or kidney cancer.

The CDR3 here is CASSSNNSPLHF. The CDR3 region has the DNA TGTGCCAGCAGCTCTAATAATTCACCCCTCCACTTT. This chain joins TRBV7-9 and TRBJ1-6; D uncertain. This CDR3 has 12 amino acids. Deletions cut 4 bases from V and 5 bases from J, with 3 bases between. Germline V lookup: CDR1 SEHNR, CDR2 FQNEAQ (reference sequence). Variable domain in full (rest from reference TRBV7-9 and TRBJ1-6): DTGVSQNPRHKITKRGQNVTFRCDPISEHNRLYWYRQTLGQGPEFLTYFQNEAQLEKSRLLSDRFSAERPKGSFSTLEIQRTEQGDSAMYLCASSSNNSPLHFGNGTRLTVT.